This TCR beta chain was found in a study of blood T cell repertoires in COVID-19. Across the study: Acute-phase and convalescent COVID-19 samples originated in the United States, Italy and Spain. Sources were T cells, B-cell-depleted T cells, or PBMCs; the material itself was cDNA or gDNA.

Original handling: Quantification of nucleated cells was approximated via reference gene primer amplification. Method: immunoSEQ multiplex PCR; TCRdb's copy keeps in-frame clones and lacks some. That table is the source of V, J and clone size, and D and trimming were worked out from the DNA. Here the sample spans around 250,000 clones, 91% being singletons. V lost 6 bases to trimming and J lost 2 bases, with 17 bases between them. The length of the CDR3 is 15 residues. Germline V gene lookup returns CDR1 LNHDA and CDR2 SQIVND (reference sequence). Participant ages covered roughly 18 to 89 years across about 22 US areas.

The gene calls are TRBV19 and TRBJ2-7, with a weak D call TRBD1 (6 bases). The source is a human donor in a cohort exposed to, infected with or recovered from COVID-19 (not recorded which). The donor label of this sample is uncertain. The sequencing input was PBMCs or T cells enriched from blood (not recorded which). CDR3 protein: CASRRLMDRAYEQYF. The DNA for the CDR3 is TGTGCCAGTAGGCGCCTCATGGACAGAGCCTACGAGCAGTACTTC.